This T cell receptor (beta chain) comes out of a study of vaccination and CD4 T cells after COVID-19. Overall study: The stimulus for the cells was overlapping spike peptides derived from SARS-CoV-2, HCoV-NL63, HCoV-OC43 and HCoV-229E.

Points on this clonotype: Its antigen is unidentified.

Cultured CD4+ T cell DNA was sequenced using the Oncomine TCR Beta short-read assay. TCRdb called the PCR reads again in MiXCR, with one record for every CDR3 protein. The table includes 9,300 or so distinct CDR3 sequences, about three fifths detected once. Germline CDR1 DFQATT, CDR2 SNEGSKA (reference sequence). The ends lost 0 bases at V and 5 bases at J; junction bases unmatched: 6. This CDR3 is 14 amino acids long. Treatment meaning: approximately 11-day PBMC culture with coronavirus spike peptide pools or control peptides (ViraFEST assay). Sequenced input: CD4+ T cells from blood, cultured in vitro. The V and J genes are TRBV20-1 and TRBJ1-1; TRBD1 matches at 7 bases. The TCR originated in a human donor who had recovered from COVID-19. Here the CDR3 reads CSARDGQGGTEAFF. The CDR3 DNA follows: TGCAGTGCTAGAGATGGCCAGGGGGGTACTGAAGCTTTCTTT.